A single T cell receptor beta chain is shown here with its context. What it recognizes is unknown. The data are from a study of T cell responses to AZD1222 COVID-19 vaccine. Germline-derived CDR1 and CDR2 are SGHNT and YYREEE (reference sequence). The CDR3 loop spans 16 amino acids. With V trimmed by 4 bases and J by 4 bases, 7 bases remained unmatched. Libraries were prepared by immunoSEQ multiplex PCR; TCRdb keeps only in-frame clonotypes and omits some of them. This repertoire shows some 58,000 clones, 75% to 90% found once; its top ten account for roughly 14%. Study outcomes and limitations: Repertoires were collected only later (after the peak T cell response had occurred). At study baseline, merely roughly 6 AZD1222 recipients were seropositive. The donor group comprised mostly white British people and more females; the analysis possibly underestimated clonal diversity.

The chain links TRBV5-4 to TRBJ2-1, with 11 bases fitting TRBD2. The receptor was derived from an adult in good health. The sample was peripheral blood, taken on day 0 of AZD1222 vaccination. CDR3 in DNA: TGTGCCAGCAGCCGGACTTTAGCGGGGGGGTACAATGAGCAGTTCTTC. It encodes CASSRTLAGGYNEQFF.